The 27 T cell receptor beta chains below were found in one sample sequenced in a study of Ad26.COV2.S vaccination and SARS-CoV-2 variants. The treatment: 15 to 20 received Ad26.COV2.S at low or high dose, single or two shots; roughly five received placebo; per-sample allocation not given. Day 63 after the first injection of vaccine or placebo was the sampling time. Clones were read by immunoSEQ multiplex PCR, and TCRdb kept only the in-frame ones, dropping some. The table records about 370,000 clones, less than 90% of them present only once. The sequencing used peripheral blood, collected in a trial of Ad26.COV2.S vaccine versus placebo. These receptors were obtained from a person between 18 and 65 years old who received the Ad26.COV2.S COVID-19 vaccine or a placebo.

V gene TRBV7-9 combines with J gene TRBJ1-1; D not certain. Germline CDR1 is SEHNR and CDR2 is FQNEAQ (reference sequence). The CDR3 length is 11 residues. Trimming pared 5 bases from V and 4 bases from J, leaving 5 bases between. The chain's CDR3 is CASSPRTEAFF. The CDR3, as DNA: TGTGCCAGCAGCCCCCGCACTGAAGCTTTCTTT.

The gene calls are TRBV9 and TRBJ2-2; 8 nucleotides agree with TRBD2. This CDR3 is 18 amino acids long. Germline V gene sequence: CDR1 SGDLS, CDR2 YYNGEE. J gave up 5 bases and V 0 bases, and 12 bases lay outside the gene matches. CDR3 residues: CASSVGVSGESETGELFF. In DNA form, the CDR3 reads TGTGCCAGCAGCGTAGGGGTTAGCGGGGAATCAGAAACCGGGGAGCTGTTTTTT. Supplemented by reference TRBV9 and TRBJ2-2, the full variable domain reads DSGVTQTPKHLITATGQRVTLRCSPRSGDLSVYWYQQSLDQGLQFLIQYYNGEERAKGNILERFSAQQFPDLHSELNLSSLELGDSALYFCASSVGVSGESETGELFFGEGSRLTVL.

The chain uses TRBV7-9 and TRBJ2-2; TRBD1 is a possible D gene (7 bases). Germline V gives CDR1 SEHNR, CDR2 FQNEAQ (reference sequence). V lost 11 bases, J lost 4 bases, and 14 bases lay in between. The CDR3 totals 13 residues. CDR3 protein: CAGSRGATGELFF. The CDR3 DNA follows: TGTGCCGGCTCCAGGGGGGCCACCGGGGAGCTGTTTTTT.

This clone occurred once. The rearrangement joins TRBV7-2 to TRBJ2-1; 12 positions agree with TRBD2. The CDR3 length is 18 residues. The germline V gene has CDR1 SGHTA and CDR2 FQGNSA. The J segment lost 10 bases and the V segment lost 5 bases, leaving 18 bases of the junction unmatched. This CDR3 reads CASSPLSGLAGGPKEQFF. CDR3 bases: TGTGCCAGCAGCCCATTGTCAGGCCTAGCGGGGGGGCCTAAGGAGCAGTTCTTC.

Concerning this clone itself: Other DNA sequences in this specimen translate into the identical CDR3. The CDR3 here is CASSFSTDTQYF. The CDR3 nucleotides are TGTGCCAGCAGCTTTAGCACAGATACGCAGTATTTT. The chain links TRBV7-2 to TRBJ2-3; D unclear. V was shortened by 3 bases and J by 0 bases, with 1 base between the two germline ends. Per the germline V gene, CDR1 is SGHTA and CDR2 is FQGNSA. The CDR3 is 12 residues long.

For the CDR3, the DNA is TGTGCCAGCAGCGCGGGACAGTTTGAGGGCACTGAAGCTTTCTTT. Translated: CASSAGQFEGTEAFF. This rearrangement joins TRBV5-6 to TRBJ1-1; TRBD1 matches at 7 bases. V shed 4 bases and J 4 bases; nucleotides not matched to a gene: 10. The CDR3 is 15 amino acids. CDR1 and CDR2 from the germline V gene are SGHDT and YYEEEE.

The CDR3 nucleotides are TGTGCCATCAGCCAAACCCAAGGGAACTCTGGGGCCAACGTCCTGACTTTC. Translating it yields CAISQTQGNSGANVLTF. The chain combines TRBV10-3 with TRBJ2-6; D is unresolved. Germline CDR1 reads ENHRY; CDR2 reads SYGVKD. The CDR3 extends over 17 amino acids. The germline V and J ends were trimmed by 6 bases and 0 bases, with 15 bases remaining between them.

This clone was seen a handful of times. The chain is built from TRBV30 and TRBJ1-6; D remains unclear. The CDR3 is 13 amino acids. V was pared by 0 bases and J by 7 bases, with 7 bases between. Germline lookup yields CDR1 GTSNPN and CDR2 SVGIG (reference sequence). The CDR3 reads CAWSVIGNSPLHF. As DNA, the CDR3 is TGTGCCTGGAGTGTAATCGGGAATTCACCCCTCCACTTT.

The chain has TRBV5-4 and TRBJ1-2, with D maybe TRBD1 (5 bases). Germline V lookup: CDR1 SGHNT, CDR2 YYREEE (reference sequence). V lost 0 bases and J lost 4, with 10 bases in between. The CDR3 extends over 14 amino acids. CDR3 amino acids: CASSLANRGYGYTF. CDR3 in DNA: TGTGCCAGCAGCTTGGCCAATAGGGGCTATGGCTACACCTTC.

The chain links TRBV6-5 to TRBJ2-7; D gene unclear. V was trimmed by 2 bases and J by 2 bases, leaving 7 bases between them. CDR1 and CDR2 (germline): MNHEY, SVGAGI. The CDR3 totals 13 residues. In DNA, the CDR3 is TGTGCCAGCAGTTACGTCGGAGCCTACGAGCAGTACTTC. It yields the protein CASSYVGAYEQYF.

J is TRBJ1-6 and V is TRBV25-1; D is unclear. Germline CDR1 reads MGHDK; CDR2 reads SYGVNS. Trimming removed 8 bases from V and 7 bases from J, with 12 bases in between. The CDR3 sequence is 13 residues long. The CDR3 sequence is CASSLTGNSPLHF. CDR3 coding DNA: TGTGCCAGCTCCCTAACGGGCAATTCACCCCTCCACTTT. The variable domain in full, with the rest retrieved from reference TRBV25-1 and TRBJ1-6, is EADIYQTPRYLVIGTGKKITLECSQTMGHDKMYWYQQDPGMELHLIHYSYGVNSTEKGDLSSESTVSRIRTEHFPLTLESARPSHTSQYLCASSLTGNSPLHFGNGTRLTVT.

This clone was seen only a few times. The chain's CDR3 is CASSRVGTPSYEQYF. The CDR3 DNA sequence: TGTGCCAGCAGTAGGGTCGGGACGCCCTCCTACGAGCAGTACTTC. This sequence joins TRBV2 and TRBJ2-7, with D tentatively TRBD1 or TRBD2 (5 bases each). The germline gives CDR1 SNHLY, CDR2 FYNNEI. This CDR3 has 15 amino acids. The V gene lost 5 bases and the J gene lost 0 bases, with 14 bases spanning the gap.

V usage is TRBV7-9 and J usage is TRBJ2-3; D perhaps matches TRBD1 (6 bases). This CDR3 contains 17 residues. V was clipped by 4 bases and J by 0 bases, with 17 bases between them. Germline CDR1 is SEHNR and CDR2 is FQNEAQ (reference sequence). The CDR3 DNA sequence: TGTGCCAGCAGCTCCCTACTTGGGACAACTAGCACAGATACGCAGTATTTT. Its protein is CASSSLLGTTSTDTQYF.

The chain recombines TRBV4-1 with TRBJ1-5; unclear D gene. Germline CDR1 reads MGHRA; CDR2 reads YSYEKL. The CDR3 has 17 residues. Trimming left V 0 bases short and J 6 bases short, with 18 bases between. DNA for the CDR3: TGCGCCAGCAGCCAAGATAGTTTTCGGGGTTGGGGTCAGCCCCAGCATTTT. Amino acid sequence: CASSQDSFRGWGQPQHF.

The gene calls are TRBV6-6 and TRBJ1-1; 8 nucleotides match TRBD1. Germline-derived CDR1 and CDR2 are MNHNY and SVGAGI (reference sequence). V was clipped by 3 bases and J by 4 bases; unmatched bases: 4. The CDR3 sequence is 14 residues long. The CDR3 region has the DNA TGTGCCAGCAGTTATCAAACAGGGGGCACTGAAGCTTTCTTT. It is translated as CASSYQTGGTEAFF.

CDR3 protein: CASSYSKYKPNTEAFF. CDR3 DNA sequence: TGTGCCAGCAGTTACTCAAAGTATAAGCCGAACACTGAAGCTTTCTTT. This chain uses TRBV6-2 or TRBV6-3 with TRBJ1-1; D gene uncertain. V lost 0 bases to trimming and J lost 1 base, with 12 bases between them. This CDR3 is 16 amino acids long. In germline, CDR1 is MNHEY, CDR2 SVGEGT.

The chain links TRBV3-1 (or the pseudogene TRBV3-2) to TRBJ2-5; D call uncertain. The CDR3 is 14 residues long. CDR1 LGHDT and CDR2 YNNKEL come from the germline V gene (reference sequence). Trimming removed 4 bases at V and 0 bases at J, with 9 bases between. The CDR3 DNA reads as TGTGCCAGCAGCCTCAACAACAACCAAGAGACCCAGTACTTC. It is translated as CASSLNNNQETQYF.

This clone appeared a few times. Other DNA variants within this sample encode the same CDR3. The rearrangement joins TRBV2 to TRBJ1-2, with a tentative D call TRBD1 (6 bases). Germline V gene data show CDR1 as SNHLY and CDR2 as FYNNEI. Trimming pared 6 bases from V and 5 bases from J, leaving 7 bases between. This CDR3 has 11 residues. CDR3 in DNA: TGTGCCAGCAGGGGGACATATGGCTACACCTTC. It translates to CASRGTYGYTF.

The chain employs TRBV4-3 and TRBJ1-2; D is unresolved. Germline CDR1 and CDR2: LGHNA and YSLEER. This CDR3 contains 15 residues. V lost 0 bases and J 5 bases, leaving 13 bases between the germline ends. In nucleotides, the CDR3 is TGCGCCAGCAGCCAAGATCGCAGGACCCATTATGGCTACACCTTC. Translated, it gives CASSQDRRTHYGYTF.

The DNA of the CDR3 is TGTGCCAGCAGCTCAGGACTAGCGGGGGGCCATCAGCAGTTCTTC. Translation gives CASSSGLAGGHQQFF. This rearrangement joins TRBV7-9 to TRBJ2-1; 14 bases agree with TRBD2. Looked up from germline, CDR1 is SEHNR and CDR2 is FQNEAQ (reference sequence). Trimming at V came to 4 bases and at J to 11 bases, leaving 7 bases not matched to a gene. The CDR3 totals 15 residues.

This CDR3 is CASSKLTGTSDSPLHF. CDR3 sequence (DNA): TGTGCCAGTAGTAAGTTAACCGGGACATCGGATTCACCCCTCCACTTT. The V call is TRBV19, the J call TRBJ1-6, with a weak D call TRBD1 (6 bases). Trimming pared 4 bases from V and 8 bases from J, leaving 18 bases between. In germline, CDR1 is LNHDA, CDR2 SQIVND (reference sequence). The length of the CDR3 is 16 residues.

This sequence joins TRBV6-2 or TRBV6-3 and TRBJ1-6; perhaps TRBD1 as D (6 bases). The germline V gene has CDR1 MNHEY and CDR2 SVGEGT. Trimming removed 5 bases from V and 10 bases from J, with 18 bases in between. The CDR3 contains 15 residues. The CDR3 bases are TGTGCCAGCAGTGCGCTGGACAGTTCAGGATCACCCCTCCACTTT. Amino acids: CASSALDSSGSPLHF.

V usage is TRBV10-1 and J usage is TRBJ2-1, with 13 positions matching TRBD2. Trimming cost V 4 bases and J 3 bases; bases outside gene matches: 3. The CDR3 has 16 residues. Germline V gives CDR1 WNHNN, CDR2 SYGVQD (reference sequence). CDR3: CASSGTSGGNYNEQFF. The CDR3, as DNA: TGCGCCAGCAGTGGGACTAGCGGGGGAAACTACAATGAGCAGTTCTTC.

The V gene is TRBV11-2, the J gene TRBJ2-5; the D gene is possibly TRBD1 (5 bases). There are 13 residues in the CDR3. The V and J ends lost 4 bases and 5 bases respectively, with 11 bases between them. Germline V CDR1 and CDR2: SGHAT, FQNNGV. CDR3 loop: CASSSGQRETQYF. The CDR3 DNA sequence: TGTGCCAGCAGCTCCGGACAACGGGAGACCCAGTACTTC.

The CDR3 bases are TGTGCCAGCAGCCTAAGGACAGGGGGCAGAACTGAAGCTTTCTTT. Amino acid sequence: CASSLRTGGRTEAFF. The rearrangement links TRBV3-1 (or the pseudogene TRBV3-2) to TRBJ1-1, with 11 bases identical to TRBD1. Germline CDR1 and CDR2: LGHDT and YNNKEL (reference sequence). This CDR3 contains 15 residues. V lost 4 bases and J lost 5; bases outside the gene matches: 6.

The V and J genes are TRBV6-2 or TRBV6-3 and TRBJ2-7, with 9 bases identical to TRBD2. Germline V gene sequence: CDR1 MNHEY, CDR2 SVGEGT. This CDR3 contains 21 residues. V shed 2 bases and J 0 bases; nucleotides not matched to a gene: 20. In DNA form, the CDR3 reads TGTGCCAGCAGTTACCACACGACCGGCTCGGGTAGCGGGGGAAACTCCTACGAGCAGTACTTC. This codes for CASSYHTTGSGSGGNSYEQYF.

In this sample, this clone turned up once. This chain uses TRBV7-2 with TRBJ2-3, with D tentatively TRBD1 (6 bases). Germline V gene lookup returns CDR1 SGHTA and CDR2 FQGNSA. V was shortened by 1 base and J by 1 base, with 9 bases between the two germline ends. The CDR3 has 15 residues. The CDR3 is CASSLGQVGTDTQYF. The CDR3 bases are TGTGCCAGCAGCTTAGGACAGGTAGGCACAGATACGCAGTATTTT.